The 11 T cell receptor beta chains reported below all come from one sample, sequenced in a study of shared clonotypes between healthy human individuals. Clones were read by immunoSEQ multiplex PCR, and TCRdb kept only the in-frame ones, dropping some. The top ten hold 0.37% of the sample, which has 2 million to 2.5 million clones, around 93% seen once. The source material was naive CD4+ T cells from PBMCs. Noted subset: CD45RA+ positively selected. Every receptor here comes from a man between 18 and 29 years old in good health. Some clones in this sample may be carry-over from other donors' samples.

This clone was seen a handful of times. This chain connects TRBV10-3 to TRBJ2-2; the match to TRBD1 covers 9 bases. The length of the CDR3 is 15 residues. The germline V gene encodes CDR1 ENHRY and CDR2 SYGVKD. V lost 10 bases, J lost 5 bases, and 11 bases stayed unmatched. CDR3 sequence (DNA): TGTGCCACCCGGGCGTTACAGGGGGCAACCGGGGAGCTGTTTTTT. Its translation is CATRALQGATGELFF.

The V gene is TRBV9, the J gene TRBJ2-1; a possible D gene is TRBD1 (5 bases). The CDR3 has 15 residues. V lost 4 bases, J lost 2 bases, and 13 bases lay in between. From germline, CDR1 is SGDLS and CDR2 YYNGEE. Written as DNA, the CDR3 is TGTGCCAGCAGCCCCCAGGGTCATCCCTACAATGAGCAGTTCTTC. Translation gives CASSPQGHPYNEQFF.

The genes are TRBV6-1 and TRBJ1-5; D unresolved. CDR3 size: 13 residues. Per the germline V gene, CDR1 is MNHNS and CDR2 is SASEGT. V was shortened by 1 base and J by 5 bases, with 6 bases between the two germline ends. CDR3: CASSEDFDQPQHF. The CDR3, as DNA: TGTGCCAGCAGTGAAGATTTCGATCAGCCCCAGCATTTT.

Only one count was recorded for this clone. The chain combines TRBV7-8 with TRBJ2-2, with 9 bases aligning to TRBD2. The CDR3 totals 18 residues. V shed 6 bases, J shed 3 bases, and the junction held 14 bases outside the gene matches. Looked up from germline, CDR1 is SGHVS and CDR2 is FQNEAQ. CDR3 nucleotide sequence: TGTGCCAGCAGGGAACGACTAAGCGGGAGGAAAGACACCGGGGAGCTGTTTTTT. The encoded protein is CASRERLSGRKDTGELFF.

CDR3 sequence reads: CASSADSRAQYF. The CDR3 coding sequence is TGTGCCAGCAGCGCGGACAGTAGGGCGCAGTATTTT. The chain uses TRBV5-4 and TRBJ2-3, with D maybe TRBD1 (6 bases). This CDR3 has 12 amino acids. V dropped 4 bases and J dropped 10 bases, with 13 bases sitting between them. Per germline, CDR1 SGHNT and CDR2 YYREEE (reference sequence).

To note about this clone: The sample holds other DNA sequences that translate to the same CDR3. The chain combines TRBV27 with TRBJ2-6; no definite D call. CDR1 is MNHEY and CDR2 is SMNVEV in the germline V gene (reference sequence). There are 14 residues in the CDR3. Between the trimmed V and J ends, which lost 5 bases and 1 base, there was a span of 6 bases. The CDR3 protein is CASSPYSGANVLTF. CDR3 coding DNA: TGTGCCAGCAGTCCTTATTCTGGGGCCAACGTCCTGACTTTC.

CDR3 residues: CASYSGQGVHTEAFF. The DNA of the CDR3 is TGTGCCAGCTATTCGGGGCAGGGGGTTCACACTGAAGCTTTCTTT. The chain combines TRBV28 with TRBJ1-1; 7 nucleotides line up with TRBD1. CDR1 and CDR2 from the germline V gene are MDHEN and SYDVKM. The CDR3 runs 15 residues. V lost 8 bases to trimming and J lost 3 bases; unmatched junction nucleotides: 12.

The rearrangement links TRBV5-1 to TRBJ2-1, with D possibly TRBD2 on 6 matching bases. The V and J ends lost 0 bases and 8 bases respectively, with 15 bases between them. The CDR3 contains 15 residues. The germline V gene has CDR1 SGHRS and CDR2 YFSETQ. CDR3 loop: CASSLGLGRRYEQFF. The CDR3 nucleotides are TGCGCCAGCAGCTTGGGACTGGGGAGGCGGTATGAGCAGTTCTTC.

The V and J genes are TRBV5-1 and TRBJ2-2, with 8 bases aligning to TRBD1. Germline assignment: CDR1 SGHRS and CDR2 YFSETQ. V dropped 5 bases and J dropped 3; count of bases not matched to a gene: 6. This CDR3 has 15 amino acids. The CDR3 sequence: CASRADRAYTGELFF. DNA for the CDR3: TGCGCCAGCAGGGCGGACAGGGCCTACACCGGGGAGCTGTTTTTT.

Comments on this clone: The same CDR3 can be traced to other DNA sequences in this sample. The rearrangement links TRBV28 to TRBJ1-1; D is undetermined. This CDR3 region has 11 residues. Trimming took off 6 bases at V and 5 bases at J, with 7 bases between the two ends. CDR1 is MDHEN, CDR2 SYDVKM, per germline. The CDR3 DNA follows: TGTGCCAGCAGCCTGAGAACTGAAGCTTTCTTT. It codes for CASSLRTEAFF.

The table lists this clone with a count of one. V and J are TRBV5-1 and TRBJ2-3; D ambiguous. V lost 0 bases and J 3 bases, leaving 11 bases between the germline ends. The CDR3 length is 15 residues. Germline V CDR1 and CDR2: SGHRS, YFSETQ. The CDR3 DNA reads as TGCGCCAGCAGCTTGGTAGGGCGCCAAACAGATACGCAGTATTTT. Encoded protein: CASSLVGRQTDTQYF.